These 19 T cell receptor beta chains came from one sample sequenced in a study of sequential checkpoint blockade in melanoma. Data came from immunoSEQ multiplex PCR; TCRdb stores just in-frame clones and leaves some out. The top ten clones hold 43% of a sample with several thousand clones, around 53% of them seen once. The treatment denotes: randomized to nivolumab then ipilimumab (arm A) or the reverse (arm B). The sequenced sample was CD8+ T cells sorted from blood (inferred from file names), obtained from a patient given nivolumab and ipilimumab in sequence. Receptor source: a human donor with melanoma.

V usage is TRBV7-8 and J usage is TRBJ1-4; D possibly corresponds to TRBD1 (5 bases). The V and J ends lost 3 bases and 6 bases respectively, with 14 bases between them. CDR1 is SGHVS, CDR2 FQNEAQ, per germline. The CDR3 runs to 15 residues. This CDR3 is CASSFWGRVDEKLFF. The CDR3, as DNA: TGTGCCAGCAGCTTTTGGGGCAGGGTGGATGAAAAACTGTTTTTT.

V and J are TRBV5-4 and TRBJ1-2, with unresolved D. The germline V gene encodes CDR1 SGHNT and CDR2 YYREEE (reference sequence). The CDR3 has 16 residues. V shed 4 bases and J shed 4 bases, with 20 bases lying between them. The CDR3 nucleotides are TGTGCCAGCAGCGCGGTGGAAAATGCTCGTCTCTATGGCTACACCTTC. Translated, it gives CASSAVENARLYGYTF.

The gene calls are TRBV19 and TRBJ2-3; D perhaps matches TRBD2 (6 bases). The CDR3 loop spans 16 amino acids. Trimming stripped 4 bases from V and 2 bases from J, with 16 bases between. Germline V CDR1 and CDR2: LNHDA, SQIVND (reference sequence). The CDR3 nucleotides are TGTGCCAGTAGTACGGGAATACTAGCCTACACAGATACGCAGTATTTT. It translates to CASSTGILAYTDTQYF.

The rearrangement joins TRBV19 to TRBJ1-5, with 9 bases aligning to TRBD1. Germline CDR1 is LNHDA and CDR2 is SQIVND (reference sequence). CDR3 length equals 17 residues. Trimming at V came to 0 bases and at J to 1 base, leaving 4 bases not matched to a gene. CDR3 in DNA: TGTGCCAGTAGTATAGAAGACAGGGGGATAAGCAATCAGCCCCAGCATTTT. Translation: CASSIEDRGISNQPQHF.

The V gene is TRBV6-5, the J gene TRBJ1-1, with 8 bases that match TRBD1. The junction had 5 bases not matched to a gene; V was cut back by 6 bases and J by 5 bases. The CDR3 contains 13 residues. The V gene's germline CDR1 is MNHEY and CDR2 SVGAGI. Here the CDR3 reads CASRDRVWTEAFF. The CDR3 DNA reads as TGTGCCAGCAGGGACAGGGTGTGGACTGAAGCTTTCTTT.

The CDR3 reads CASARELNTEAFF. Here the CDR3 DNA reads TGCGCCAGCGCCCGAGAGCTGAACACTGAAGCTTTCTTT. The chain has TRBV4-1 and TRBJ1-1; no definite D call. Between the trimmed V and J ends, which lost 8 bases and 0 bases, there was a span of 10 bases. The CDR3 consists of 13 residues. CDR1 and CDR2 from the germline V gene are MGHRA and YSYEKL.

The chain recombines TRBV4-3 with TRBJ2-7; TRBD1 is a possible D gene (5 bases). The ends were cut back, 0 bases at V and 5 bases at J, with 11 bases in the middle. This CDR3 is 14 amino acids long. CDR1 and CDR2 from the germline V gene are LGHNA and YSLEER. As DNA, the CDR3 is TGCGCCAGCAGCCAAGACAGGGTGGTCGACGAGCAGTACTTC. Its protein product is CASSQDRVVDEQYF.

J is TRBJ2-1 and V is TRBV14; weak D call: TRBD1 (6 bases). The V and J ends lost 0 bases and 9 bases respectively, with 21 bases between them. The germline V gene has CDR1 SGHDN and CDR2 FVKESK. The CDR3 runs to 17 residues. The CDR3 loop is CASSQDLGFRGQGEQFF. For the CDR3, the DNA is TGTGCCAGCAGCCAAGATCTCGGGTTCCGGGGACAAGGTGAGCAGTTCTTC.

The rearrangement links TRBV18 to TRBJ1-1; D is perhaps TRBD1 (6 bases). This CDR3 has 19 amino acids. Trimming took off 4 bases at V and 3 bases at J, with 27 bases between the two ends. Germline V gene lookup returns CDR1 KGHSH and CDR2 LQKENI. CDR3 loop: CASSQNHAGEWEQDTEAFF. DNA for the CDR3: TGTGCCAGCTCACAAAATCACGCAGGGGAGTGGGAGCAGGACACTGAAGCTTTCTTT.

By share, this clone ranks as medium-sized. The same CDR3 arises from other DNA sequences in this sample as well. The CDR3 is CASSVGGDYGYTF. As DNA, the CDR3 is TGTGCCAGCAGCGTAGGCGGAGACTATGGCTACACCTTC. V is TRBV9 and J is TRBJ1-2, with D hard to call. The CDR3 is 13 amino acids. CDR1 and CDR2 from the germline V gene are SGDLS and YYNGEE. Trimming took off 0 bases at V and 3 bases at J, with 6 bases between the two ends. Complete variable domain (other parts from reference TRBV9 and TRBJ1-2): DSGVTQTPKHLITATGQRVTLRCSPRSGDLSVYWYQQSLDQGLQFLIQYYNGEERAKGNILERFSAQQFPDLHSELNLSSLELGDSALYFCASSVGGDYGYTFGSGTRLTVV.

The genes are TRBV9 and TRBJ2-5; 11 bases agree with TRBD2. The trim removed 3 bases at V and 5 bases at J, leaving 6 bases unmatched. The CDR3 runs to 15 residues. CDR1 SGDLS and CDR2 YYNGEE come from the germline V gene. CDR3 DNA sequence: TGTGCCAGCAGCGGTAGCGGGGGGGCATGGGAGACCCAGTACTTC. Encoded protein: CASSGSGGAWETQYF.

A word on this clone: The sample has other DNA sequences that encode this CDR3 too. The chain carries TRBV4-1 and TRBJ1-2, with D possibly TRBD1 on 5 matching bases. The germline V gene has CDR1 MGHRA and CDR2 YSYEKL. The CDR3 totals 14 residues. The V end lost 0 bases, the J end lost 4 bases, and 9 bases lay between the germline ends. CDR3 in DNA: TGCGCCAGCAGCCAAGAGCAGGGCCTCTATGGCTACACCTTC. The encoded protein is CASSQEQGLYGYTF.

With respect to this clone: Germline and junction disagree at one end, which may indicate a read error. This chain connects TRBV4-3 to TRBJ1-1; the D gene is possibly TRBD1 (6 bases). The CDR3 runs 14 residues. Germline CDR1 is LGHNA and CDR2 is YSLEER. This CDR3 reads CASSQDVRDTAAFF. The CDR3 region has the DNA TGCGCCAGCAGCCAAGACGTTAGGGACACTGCAGCTTTCTTT.

Here the CDR3 DNA reads TGTGCCAGCAGTGGACAGGTTAGCTCCTACGAGCAGTACTTC. It translates to CASSGQVSSYEQYF. The chain uses TRBV6-6 and TRBJ2-5, with 7 bases matching TRBD1. The J call may be incorrect, as the DNA end agrees better with TRBJ2-7. This CDR3 has 14 residues. Germline-derived CDR1 and CDR2 are MNHNY and SVGAGI (reference sequence).

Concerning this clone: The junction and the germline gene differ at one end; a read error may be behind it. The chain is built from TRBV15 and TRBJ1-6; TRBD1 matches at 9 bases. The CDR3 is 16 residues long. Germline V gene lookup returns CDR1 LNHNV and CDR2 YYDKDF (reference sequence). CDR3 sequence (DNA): TGTGCCACCAGCAGAGATAGGACAGGGGATAATTCACCCATCCACTTT. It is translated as CATSRDRTGDNSPIHF.

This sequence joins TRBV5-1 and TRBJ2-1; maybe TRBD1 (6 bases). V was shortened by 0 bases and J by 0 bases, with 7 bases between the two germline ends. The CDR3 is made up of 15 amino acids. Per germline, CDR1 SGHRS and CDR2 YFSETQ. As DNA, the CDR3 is TGCGCCAGCAGCTTGGACAGGGCCTCCTACAATGAGCAGTTCTTC. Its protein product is CASSLDRASYNEQFF.

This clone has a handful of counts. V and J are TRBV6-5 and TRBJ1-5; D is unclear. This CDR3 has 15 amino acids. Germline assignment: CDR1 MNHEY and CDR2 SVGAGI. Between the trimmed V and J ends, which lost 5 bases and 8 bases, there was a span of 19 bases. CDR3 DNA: TGTGCCAGCAGTCCCGTCTCAGGCCGGTATGAGCCCCAGCATTTT. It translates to CASSPVSGRYEPQHF.

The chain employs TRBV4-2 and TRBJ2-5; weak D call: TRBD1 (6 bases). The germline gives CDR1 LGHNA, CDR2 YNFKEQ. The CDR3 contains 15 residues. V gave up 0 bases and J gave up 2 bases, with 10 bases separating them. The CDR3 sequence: CASSQDAGQQETQYF. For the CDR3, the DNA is TGTGCCAGCAGCCAAGATGCCGGACAGCAAGAGACCCAGTACTTC.

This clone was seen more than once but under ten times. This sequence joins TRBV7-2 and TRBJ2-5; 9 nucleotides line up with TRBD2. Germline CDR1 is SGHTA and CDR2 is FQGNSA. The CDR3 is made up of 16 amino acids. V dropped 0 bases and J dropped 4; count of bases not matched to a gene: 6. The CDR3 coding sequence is TGTGCCAGCAGCTTAGCGCTGGCTAGCGGGGTAGAGACCCAGTACTTC. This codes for CASSLALASGVETQYF.